This T cell receptor (beta chain) was profiled in a study of cytomegalovirus exposure and HLA in healthy donors. The study ran its PCR with 60 Vbeta and 13 Jbeta primers. Using immunoSEQ multiplex PCR, the repertoire was profiled, and TCRdb retains in-frame clones only, with some absent. The repertoire holds around 140,000 clones, with approximately 79% as singletons. The CDR3 has 15 residues. Germline V gene lookup returns CDR1 LNHNV and CDR2 YYDKDF (reference sequence). Study-wide results and caveats: One later analysis reportedly identified an Asian-associated ancestry cluster that showed fewer N-insertions than the 666-donor mean. In a later analysis, TCR beta V- and J-gene trimming was associated with a missense DCLRE1C variant. Researchers counted 164 TCR beta chains as cytomegalovirus-associated.

In regard to this clone: Its antigen remains unknown.

The rearrangement links TRBV15 to TRBJ2-5; TRBD1 might be the D (5 bases). The DNA matches TRBJ2-7 better at its end, which makes the J call doubtful. The sequence derives from a woman between 25 and 40 years old in good health and CMV-seronegative. The source material was PBMCs. The CDR3 here is CATSDQGLRSYEQYF. The DNA of the CDR3 is TGTGCCACCAGCGACCAGGGTCTCCGGTCCTACGAGCAGTACTTC.